This entry lists 7 T cell receptor beta chains sequenced from one sample in a study of blood T cell repertoires in COVID-19. The table came from immunoSEQ multiplex PCR; TCRdb's copy has only in-frame clones and leaves some out. This table has 250,000 to 400,000 clones, 70% to 90% appearing once. The sample consisted of peripheral blood. These receptors all stem from a woman younger than 45 with COVID-19, enrolled during active disease.

The chain carries TRBV3-1 (or the pseudogene TRBV3-2) and TRBJ1-5; possible D gene TRBD1, 5 bases. Trimming pared 2 bases from V and 11 bases from J, leaving 10 bases between. This CDR3 comprises 12 residues. Germline V gene sequence: CDR1 LGHDT, CDR2 YNNKEL (reference sequence). In DNA, the CDR3 is TGTGCCAGCAGCCAACCGGGGGGGGCCCAGCATTTT. Its protein product is CASSQPGGAQHF.

The CDR3: CASSSTDRAEAFF. The CDR3 coding sequence is TGTGCCAGCTCATCTACCGACAGGGCTGAAGCTTTCTTT. The chain couples TRBV18 to TRBJ1-1; TRBD1 matches at 7 bases. The V and J ends lost 5 bases and 6 bases, in that order; junction bases with no gene match: 6. Germline CDR1 and CDR2: KGHSH and LQKENI. This CDR3 has 13 residues.

This sequence joins TRBV7-4 and TRBJ2-2; 12 nucleotides line up with TRBD2. Losses at the gene ends were 5 bases for V and 3 bases for J; bases not matched to a gene: 7. CDR1 is SGHVT and CDR2 is SQSDAQ in the germline V gene. This CDR3 is built from 17 residues. The chain's CDR3 is CASSHPTSGGHTGELFF. CDR3 nucleotides: TGTGCCAGCAGCCATCCGACTAGCGGGGGACACACCGGGGAGCTGTTTTTT.

The chain carries TRBV19 and TRBJ1-2; a possible D gene is TRBD1 (5 bases). CDR3 length equals 15 residues. From germline, CDR1 is LNHDA and CDR2 SQIVND (reference sequence). The ends were cut back, 7 bases at V and 0 bases at J, with 15 bases in the middle. The CDR3 sequence is CASTGGTASNYGYTF. The CDR3, as DNA: TGTGCCAGTACTGGCGGGACGGCATCTAACTATGGCTACACCTTC.

The chain has TRBV5-1 and TRBJ2-5, with D tentatively TRBD2 (5 bases). The CDR3 sequence is 16 residues long. Germline V CDR1 and CDR2: SGHRS, YFSETQ. V lost 0 bases, J lost 0 bases, and 12 bases lay in between. DNA of the CDR3: TGCGCCAGCAGCTTGGAGAGGGATGGGTACCAAGAGACCCAGTACTTC. This translates into CASSLERDGYQETQYF.

The CDR3 DNA reads TGTGCCAGCAGCCAAGATCAGGGCACTGAAGCTTTCTTT. Protein: CASSQDQGTEAFF. The gene calls are TRBV14 and TRBJ1-1; D is perhaps TRBD1 (5 bases). This CDR3 comprises 13 residues. CDR1 is SGHDN, CDR2 FVKESK, per germline. Trimming left V 0 bases short and J 4 bases short, with 6 bases between.

The chain joins TRBV13 to TRBJ2-7; 9 nucleotides align to TRBD1. The CDR3 loop spans 16 amino acids. Germline CDR1 and CDR2: PRHDT and FYEKMQ (reference sequence). J was trimmed by 6 bases and V by 0 bases; bases with no gene match: 9. CDR3 region: CASSLGLTGTGSEQYV. The DNA for the CDR3 is TGTGCCAGCAGCTTAGGCCTCACCGGGACAGGGTCCGAGCAGTACGTC.